Given below is one T cell receptor (beta chain) in context. Germline loops: CDR1 MNHNS, CDR2 SASEGT. V shed 2 bases and J shed 0 bases, with 13 bases lying between them. The CDR3 runs 17 residues. Methods used by the authors: Amplification from reference gene primers served as the basis for estimated nucleated cell counts. Sequencing was performed with immunoSEQ multiplex PCR; in TCRdb, only in-frame clones are kept and a portion is missing. The D gene and trimming were derived from the DNA, and the V and J assignments and clone size from that table. Of around 180,000 clones in the sample, about 80% were seen once. These data belong to a study of blood T cell repertoires in COVID-19. Study details: Material from acute and convalescent COVID-19 was sourced from the United States, Italy and Spain. In each case, the material was cDNA or gDNA derived from T cells, B-cell-depleted T cells, or PBMCs.

V gene TRBV6-1 combines with J gene TRBJ1-4, with D tentatively TRBD1 (5 bases). The TCR sequence derives from a human donor in a cohort sampled during active COVID-19. The sequenced material came from peripheral blood. The CDR3 coding sequence is TGTGCCAGCAGTGAACTGGGGGGGGGTGCAACTAATGAAAAACTGTTTTTT. Protein: CASSELGGGATNEKLFF.